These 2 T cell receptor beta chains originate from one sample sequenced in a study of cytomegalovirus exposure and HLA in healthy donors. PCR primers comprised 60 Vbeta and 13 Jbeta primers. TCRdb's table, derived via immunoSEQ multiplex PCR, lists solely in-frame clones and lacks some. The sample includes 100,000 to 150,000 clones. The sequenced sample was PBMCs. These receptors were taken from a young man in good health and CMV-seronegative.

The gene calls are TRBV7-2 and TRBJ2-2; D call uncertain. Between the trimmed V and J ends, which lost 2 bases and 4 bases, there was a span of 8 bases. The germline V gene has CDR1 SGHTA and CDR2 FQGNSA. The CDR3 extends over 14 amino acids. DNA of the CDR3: TGTGCCAGCAGCTTAACGCGGATCACCGGGGAGCTGTTTTTT. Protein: CASSLTRITGELFF. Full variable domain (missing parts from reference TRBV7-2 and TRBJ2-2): GAGVSQSPSNKVTEKGKDVELRCDPISGHTALYWYRQSLGQGLEFLIYFQGNSAPDKSGLPSDRFSAERTGGSVSTLTIQRTQQEDSAVYLCASSLTRITGELFFGEGSRLTVL.

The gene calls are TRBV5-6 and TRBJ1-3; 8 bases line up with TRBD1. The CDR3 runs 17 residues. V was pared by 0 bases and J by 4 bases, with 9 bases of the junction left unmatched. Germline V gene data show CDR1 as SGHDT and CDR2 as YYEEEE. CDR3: CASSLGVQGAAGNTIYF. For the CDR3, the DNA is TGTGCCAGCAGCTTGGGGGTTCAGGGGGCAGCAGGAAACACCATATATTTT.